The entry below describes one T cell receptor (beta chain). Per the original data handling: Amplification from reference gene primers served as the basis for estimated nucleated cell counts. The repertoire was sequenced with immunoSEQ multiplex PCR; TCRdb's copy has only in-frame clones and lacks some. V and J calls and clone size are as listed in that table; D and trimming were resolved from the DNA. Seen here are some 200,000 clones, approximately 84% observed once, and the top ten hold 6.5% to 9%. V lost 11 bases and J lost 6; bases outside the gene matches: 7. The V gene's germline CDR1 is WSHSY and CDR2 SAAADI. The CDR3 is made up of 12 amino acids. The sample originates from a study of blood T cell repertoires in COVID-19. Study details: Samples representing acute and convalescent COVID-19 were sourced from the United States, Italy and Spain. The analysed material was cDNA or gDNA that came from T cells, B-cell-depleted T cells, or PBMCs.

Sequenced: peripheral blood. The chain recombines TRBV10-2 with TRBJ1-5; 7 nucleotides match TRBD1. This TCR came from a woman in her 50s with active or convalescent COVID-19. This chain's CDR3 is CAGWTGSQPQHF. The CDR3 nucleotides read TGCGCCGGTTGGACAGGATCTCAGCCCCAGCATTTT.